This entry is about one T cell receptor beta chain. The ends were cut back, 4 bases at V and 1 base at J, with 13 bases in the middle. Looked up from germline, CDR1 is GTSNPN and CDR2 is SVGIG (reference sequence). CDR3 length: 14 residues. These data come from a study of T cells in lung cancer brain metastases. Study information: Most patients, about 90% of the roughly 20, got no therapy between primary and metastasis resection.

Between about 2.24 and 4.92 ug genomic DNA went in, equal for pairs. The protocol was immunoSEQ multiplex PCR, while the TCRdb copy is restricted to in-frame clones and leaves out a portion. The table lists a few thousand clones, 75% to 95% of them singletons. The J gene is TRBJ1-1, the V gene TRBV30; perhaps TRBD1 as D (5 bases). The sequenced sample consisted of tumor tissue from a brain metastasis. This clonotype originated in a man between 65 and 85 years old with non-small cell lung cancer that had spread to the brain. For the CDR3, the DNA is TGTGCCTGGAATCCTGGCAGGGAGAACACTGAAGCTTTCTTT. Protein: CAWNPGRENTEAFF.